The rows below give T cell receptor beta chains drawn from one sample of a study of cytomegalovirus exposure and HLA in healthy donors. Clones were sequenced by immunoSEQ multiplex PCR, and TCRdb holds only the in-frame ones, with some missing. Of 150,000 or so clones in the sample, over 60% were seen once. What was sequenced was PBMCs. The receptors shown here come from a male donor in good health and CMV-seropositive. Each CDR3 is given with its conserved first and last residue. A D gene is named only where the DNA matches it firmly. Some rows have no size entry. The others give once, few or many, or a class for an expanded clone.

v_call: TRBV29-1
j_call: TRBJ2-1
clone_size: few
d_call: NA
cdr3_nt: TGCAGCGTTGAAGATGGGAGTGGAGGGTCCTACAATGAGCAGTTCTTC
cdr3_aa: CSVEDGSGGSYNEQFF

v_call: TRBV5-1
j_call: TRBJ2-7
clone_size: NA
d_call: TRBD1
cdr3_nt: TGCGCCAGCAGCTCGCGGGGACAGGGGGCAAATAACGAGCAGTACTTC
cdr3_aa: CASSSRGQGANNEQYF

v_call: TRBV7-6
j_call: TRBJ2-3
clone_size: NA
d_call: NA
cdr3_nt: TGTGCCAGCAGCTTAGGGGTCGGGAGTGGGACAGATACGCAGTATTTT
cdr3_aa: CASSLGVGSGTDTQYF

v_call: TRBV19
j_call: TRBJ1-5
clone_size: NA
d_call: TRBD1
cdr3_nt: TGTGCCAGCAGTCTTCTCCTTGGGGACAGACGTAATCAGCCCCAGCATTTT
cdr3_aa: CASSLLLGDRRNQPQHF

v_call: TRBV19
j_call: TRBJ1-5
clone_size: few
d_call: NA
cdr3_nt: TGTGCCAGTAGTATGAGTTACGGGTACCAGCCCCAGCATTTT
cdr3_aa: CASSMSYGYQPQHF

v_call: TRBV5-4
j_call: TRBJ2-7
clone_size: few
d_call: TRBD1
cdr3_nt: TGTGCCAGCAGCTCGCTACAGGGGTTCGAGCAGTACTTC
cdr3_aa: CASSSLQGFEQYF

v_call: TRBV5-6
j_call: TRBJ1-1
clone_size: NA
d_call: NA
cdr3_nt: TGTGCCAGCAGCTTGGCACAGGGGAACACTGAAGCTTTCTTT
cdr3_aa: CASSLAQGNTEAFF

v_call: TRBV28
j_call: TRBJ1-3
clone_size: NA
d_call: NA
cdr3_nt: TGTGCCAGCAGTTTCAGTATCTCTGGAAACACCATATATTTT
cdr3_aa: CASSFSISGNTIYF

v_call: TRBV19
j_call: TRBJ1-2
clone_size: NA
d_call: NA
cdr3_nt: TGTGCCAGTCGAACTATGAACGGCTACACCTTC
cdr3_aa: CASRTMNGYTF

v_call: TRBV7-9
j_call: TRBJ2-1
clone_size: NA
d_call: TRBD1
cdr3_nt: TGTGCCAGCAGCTTCCTGGACAGGGTTTACAATGAGCAGTTCTTC
cdr3_aa: CASSFLDRVYNEQFF

v_call: TRBV7-8
j_call: TRBJ2-2
clone_size: NA
d_call: TRBD1
cdr3_nt: TGTGCCAGCAGCTTGACCGACAGGGGGGACACCGGGGAGCTGTTTTTT
cdr3_aa: CASSLTDRGDTGELFF

v_call: TRBV28
j_call: TRBJ1-2
clone_size: NA
d_call: NA
cdr3_nt: TGTGCCAGCAGTACAGGGAATTCGTATGGCTACACCTTC
cdr3_aa: CASSTGNSYGYTF

v_call: TRBV18
j_call: TRBJ2-7
clone_size: NA
d_call: TRBD2
cdr3_nt: TGTGCCAGCTCACCACCGGGACTAGCGGGATTCCCTACGAGCAGGGGGCAGTACTTC
cdr3_aa: CASSPPGLAGFPTSRGQYF

v_call: TRBV10-3
j_call: TRBJ2-1
clone_size: NA
d_call: TRBD2
cdr3_nt: TGTGCCATCAGTGAGTCTGCCGCTAGCGGGGATTACAATGAGCAGTTCTTC
cdr3_aa: CAISESAASGDYNEQFF

v_call: TRBV5-5
j_call: TRBJ2-7
clone_size: NA
d_call: NA
cdr3_nt: TGTGCCAGCAGCTTCAGGTTAAAGTACGAGCAGTACTTC
cdr3_aa: CASSFRLKYEQYF

v_call: TRBV27
j_call: TRBJ1-6
clone_size: few
d_call: NA
cdr3_nt: TGTGCCAGCAGTTTAAAGGGGGAGGGGCTGAGGTTGGCCCTCCACTTT
cdr3_aa: CASSLKGEGLRLALHF

v_call: TRBV6-1
j_call: TRBJ1-2
clone_size: NA
d_call: NA
cdr3_nt: TGTGCCAGCAGAGAGGCCCTAGGCCATGGCTACACCTTC
cdr3_aa: CASREALGHGYTF

v_call: TRBV6-1
j_call: TRBJ2-5
clone_size: NA
d_call: TRBD1
cdr3_nt: TGTGCCAGCAGTGGAGGGACAGGGCATATGGCCCAGTACTTC
cdr3_aa: CASSGGTGHMAQYF

v_call: TRBV4-1
j_call: TRBJ2-1
clone_size: few
d_call: TRBD1
cdr3_nt: TGTGCCAGCAGCCAAGACCCTGGGACAGGGTTCAATGAGCAGTTCTTC
cdr3_aa: CASSQDPGTGFNEQFF

v_call: TRBV15
j_call: TRBJ2-7
clone_size: few
d_call: TRBD2
cdr3_nt: TGTGCCACCAGCAGAGATGTGCTAGCGGGAGAGGGGCAGTACTTC
cdr3_aa: CATSRDVLAGEGQYF

v_call: TRBV7-2
j_call: TRBJ1-1
clone_size: NA
d_call: NA
cdr3_nt: TGTGCCAGCAGCTACCTGGACAGATCCACTGAAGCTTTCTTT
cdr3_aa: CASSYLDRSTEAFF

v_call: TRBV6-5
j_call: TRBJ1-4
clone_size: NA
d_call: TRBD1
cdr3_nt: TGTGCCAGCAGTCTCCGGGACAGTACCCTAAAACTGTTTTTT
cdr3_aa: CASSLRDSTLKLFF

v_call: TRBV4-1
j_call: TRBJ2-3
clone_size: NA
d_call: TRBD2
cdr3_nt: TGCGCCAGCAGCCCAGGACTAGCGGGGGGTCCTAGCACAGATACGCAGTATTTT
cdr3_aa: CASSPGLAGGPSTDTQYF

v_call: TRBV2
j_call: TRBJ1-1
clone_size: NA
d_call: NA
cdr3_nt: TGTGCCAGCAGTGACAGGGCCGGGGGGGGGCGAGCTTTCTTT
cdr3_aa: CASSDRAGGGRAFF

v_call: TRBV20-1
j_call: TRBJ2-7
clone_size: NA
d_call: TRBD2
cdr3_nt: TGCAGTGCTAGCGGGGGGGGCGAGCAGTACTTC
cdr3_aa: CSASGGGEQYF

v_call: TRBV5-1
j_call: TRBJ2-6
clone_size: NA
d_call: TRBD2
cdr3_nt: TGCGCCAGCAGCTTGGGGCGGGGGGCTGGGGCCAACGGCCTGACTTTC
cdr3_aa: CASSLGRGAGANGLTF

v_call: TRBV7-2
j_call: TRBJ2-5
clone_size: NA
d_call: TRBD2
cdr3_nt: TGTGCCAGCAGCTTAGAAGGACTAGCGAAAGAGACCCAGTACTTC
cdr3_aa: CASSLEGLAKETQYF

v_call: TRBV27
j_call: TRBJ2-5
clone_size: NA
d_call: NA
cdr3_nt: TGTGCCAGCAGTTTATTTCACACCAAGGGAGGGACCCAGTACTTC
cdr3_aa: CASSLFHTKGGTQYF

v_call: TRBV27
j_call: TRBJ2-7
clone_size: few
d_call: TRBD1
cdr3_nt: TGTGCCAGCACCCCGACAGGGGCAACATACGAGCAGTACTTC
cdr3_aa: CASTPTGATYEQYF

v_call: TRBV7-3
j_call: TRBJ2-1
clone_size: NA
d_call: NA
cdr3_nt: TGTGCCAGCAGCGATCAGGGCAATGAGCAGTTCTTC
cdr3_aa: CASSDQGNEQFF

v_call: TRBV27
j_call: TRBJ1-2
clone_size: NA
d_call: NA
cdr3_nt: TGTGCCAGCAGTTTGGGCAGATACTATGGCTACACCTTC
cdr3_aa: CASSLGRYYGYTF

v_call: TRBV7-3
j_call: TRBJ2-3
clone_size: NA
d_call: NA
cdr3_nt: TGTGCCAGCAGCCCTAGCGTGGGGGGTGGGACAGATACGCAGTATTTT
cdr3_aa: CASSPSVGGGTDTQYF

v_call: TRBV25-1
j_call: TRBJ2-3
clone_size: NA
d_call: NA
cdr3_nt: TGTGCCAGCAGTCTCCGGGACACCGAGCAGTATTTT
cdr3_aa: CASSLRDTEQYF

v_call: TRBV6-6
j_call: TRBJ1-5
clone_size: NA
d_call: TRBD1
cdr3_nt: TGTGCCACCCAGGGGGGTGATCAGCCCCAGCATTTT
cdr3_aa: CATQGGDQPQHF

v_call: TRBV2
j_call: TRBJ2-7
clone_size: once
d_call: NA
cdr3_nt: TGTGCCAGCAGCCTCCTGAACGTGGGGGCCGGCTACGAGCAGTACTTC
cdr3_aa: CASSLLNVGAGYEQYF

v_call: TRBV2
j_call: TRBJ1-2
clone_size: NA
d_call: NA
cdr3_nt: TGTGCCAGCAGTGAAGCCCGGGGGGATGGCTACACCTTC
cdr3_aa: CASSEARGDGYTF

v_call: TRBV10-3
j_call: TRBJ2-1
clone_size: NA
d_call: NA
cdr3_nt: TGTGCCATCAGTACGGACTCCCCCAATGAGCAGTTCTTC
cdr3_aa: CAISTDSPNEQFF

v_call: TRBV28
j_call: TRBJ1-2
clone_size: NA
d_call: NA
cdr3_nt: TGTGCCAGCAGTTTGGCGGACTATGGCTACACCTTC
cdr3_aa: CASSLADYGYTF

v_call: TRBV7-9
j_call: TRBJ2-7
clone_size: NA
d_call: NA
cdr3_nt: TGTGCCAGCAAATTCGAGGGACACTCCTACGAGCAGTACTTC
cdr3_aa: CASKFEGHSYEQYF

v_call: TRBV5-1
j_call: TRBJ2-1
clone_size: NA
d_call: TRBD2
cdr3_nt: TGCGCCAGCAGCGTAAAGCCCTCAAGTTCTAGCGGGGGCGAACATGAGCAGTTCTTC
cdr3_aa: CASSVKPSSSSGGEHEQFF

v_call: TRBV5-1
j_call: TRBJ2-7
clone_size: once
d_call: TRBD2
cdr3_nt: TGCGCCAGCAGCTTTAGCGGGGATCCCTACGAGCAGTACTTC
cdr3_aa: CASSFSGDPYEQYF

v_call: TRBV7-6
j_call: TRBJ2-2
clone_size: NA
d_call: NA
cdr3_nt: TGTGCCAGCAGCGATACAAGACTCACCGGGGAGCTGTTTTTT
cdr3_aa: CASSDTRLTGELFF

v_call: TRBV28
j_call: TRBJ1-3
clone_size: NA
d_call: TRBD1
cdr3_nt: TGTGCCAGCAGCCTTAGACAGGGATACACCATATATTTT
cdr3_aa: CASSLRQGYTIYF

v_call: TRBV27
j_call: TRBJ1-6
clone_size: NA
d_call: NA
cdr3_nt: TGTGCCAGCAGTTTAAGGGGATCCAATTCACCCCTCCACTTT
cdr3_aa: CASSLRGSNSPLHF

v_call: TRBV7-3
j_call: TRBJ2-2
clone_size: NA
d_call: TRBD1
cdr3_nt: TGTGCCAGCAGCTTAGAGGGGTGGCAGGGGGCGAACACCGGGGAGCTGTTTTTT
cdr3_aa: CASSLEGWQGANTGELFF

v_call: TRBV7-9
j_call: TRBJ1-1
clone_size: few
d_call: NA
cdr3_nt: TGTTCCAGCAGCCTCCGACAAAACACTGAAGCTTTCTTT
cdr3_aa: CSSSLRQNTEAFF

v_call: TRBV7-2
j_call: TRBJ2-1
clone_size: NA
d_call: TRBD2
cdr3_nt: TGTGCCAGCAGTCCGACCGGGGGGGACAATGAGCAGTTCTTC
cdr3_aa: CASSPTGGDNEQFF

v_call: TRBV9
j_call: TRBJ2-1
clone_size: NA
d_call: TRBD2
cdr3_nt: TGTGCCAGCAGCTTCAGAGCGGGAGTTGGTTACAATGAGCAGTTCTTC
cdr3_aa: CASSFRAGVGYNEQFF

v_call: TRBV4-1
j_call: TRBJ1-2
clone_size: NA
d_call: TRBD1
cdr3_nt: TGCGCCAGCAGCCAAGATGCCAGGACAGGGGGTAATGGCTACACCTTC
cdr3_aa: CASSQDARTGGNGYTF

v_call: TRBV2
j_call: TRBJ2-7
clone_size: NA
d_call: NA
cdr3_nt: TGTGCCAGCAGTGAATTGGCAGTTTCCTACGAGCAGTACTTC
cdr3_aa: CASSELAVSYEQYF

v_call: TRBV2
j_call: TRBJ2-2
clone_size: NA
d_call: NA
cdr3_nt: TGTGCCAGCACAGAAAGGGGGAGTGGCACCGGGGAGCTGTTTTTT
cdr3_aa: CASTERGSGTGELFF

v_call: TRBV4-2
j_call: TRBJ2-7
clone_size: NA
d_call: TRBD1
cdr3_nt: TGTGCCAGCAGCTCGGACAGGGACTACGAGCAGTACTTC
cdr3_aa: CASSSDRDYEQYF

v_call: TRBV27
j_call: TRBJ1-1
clone_size: NA
d_call: TRBD1
cdr3_nt: TGTGCCAGCAGTCCAGACAGGGTAGGTGACACTGAAGCTTTCTTT
cdr3_aa: CASSPDRVGDTEAFF

v_call: TRBV6-5
j_call: TRBJ2-1
clone_size: NA
d_call: NA
cdr3_nt: TGTGCCAGCAGTTACTCCCCTCGCTCCGCGGGAGAGCAGTTCTTC
cdr3_aa: CASSYSPRSAGEQFF

v_call: TRBV6-5
j_call: TRBJ2-3
clone_size: NA
d_call: NA
cdr3_nt: TGTGCCAGCAGTTACCCCTCCACAGATACGCAGTATTTT
cdr3_aa: CASSYPSTDTQYF